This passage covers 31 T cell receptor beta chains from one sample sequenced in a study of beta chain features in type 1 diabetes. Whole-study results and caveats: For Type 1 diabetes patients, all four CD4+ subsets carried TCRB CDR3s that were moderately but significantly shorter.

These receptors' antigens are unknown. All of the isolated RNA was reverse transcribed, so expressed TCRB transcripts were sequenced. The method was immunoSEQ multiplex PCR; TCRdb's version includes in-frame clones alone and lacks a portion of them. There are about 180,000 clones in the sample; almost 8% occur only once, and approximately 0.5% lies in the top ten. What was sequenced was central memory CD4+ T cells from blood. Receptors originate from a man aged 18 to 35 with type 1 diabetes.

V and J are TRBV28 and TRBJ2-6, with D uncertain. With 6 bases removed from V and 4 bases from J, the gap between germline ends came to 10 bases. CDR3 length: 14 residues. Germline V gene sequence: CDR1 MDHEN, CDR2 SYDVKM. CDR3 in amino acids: CASRSPSGANVLTF. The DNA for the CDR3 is TGTGCCAGCAGGTCCCCGTCCGGGGCCAACGTCCTGACTTTC.

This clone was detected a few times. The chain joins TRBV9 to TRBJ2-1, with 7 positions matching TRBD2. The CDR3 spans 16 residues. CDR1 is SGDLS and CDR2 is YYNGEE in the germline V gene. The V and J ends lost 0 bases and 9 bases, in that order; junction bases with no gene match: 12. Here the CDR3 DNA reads TGTGCCAGCAGCGTAGCTACCTGGGGGGGGGAGGTTGAGCAGTTCTTC. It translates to CASSVATWGGEVEQFF.

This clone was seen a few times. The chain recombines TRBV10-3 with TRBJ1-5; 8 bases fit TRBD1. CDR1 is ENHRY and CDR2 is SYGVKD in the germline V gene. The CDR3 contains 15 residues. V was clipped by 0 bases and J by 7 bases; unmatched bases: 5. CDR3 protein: CAISESSGGVQPQHF. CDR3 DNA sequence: TGTGCCATCAGTGAGTCATCAGGGGGCGTCCAGCCCCAGCATTTT.

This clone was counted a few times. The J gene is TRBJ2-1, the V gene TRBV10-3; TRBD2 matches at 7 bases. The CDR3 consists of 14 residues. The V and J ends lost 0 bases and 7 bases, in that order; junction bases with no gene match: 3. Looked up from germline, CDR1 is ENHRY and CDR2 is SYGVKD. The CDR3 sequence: CAISESGGPNEQFF. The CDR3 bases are TGTGCCATCAGTGAGTCGGGAGGGCCGAATGAGCAGTTCTTC.

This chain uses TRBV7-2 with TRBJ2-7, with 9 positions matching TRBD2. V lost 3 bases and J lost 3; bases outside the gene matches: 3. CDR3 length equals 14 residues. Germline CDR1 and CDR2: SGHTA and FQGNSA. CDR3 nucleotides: TGTGCCAGCAGCTTTCTAGCGGGGAACTACGAGCAGTACTTC. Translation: CASSFLAGNYEQYF. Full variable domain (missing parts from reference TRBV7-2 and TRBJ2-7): GAGVSQSPSNKVTEKGKDVELRCDPISGHTALYWYRQSLGQGLEFLIYFQGNSAPDKSGLPSDRFSAERTGGSVSTLTIQRTQQEDSAVYLCASSFLAGNYEQYFGPGTRLTVT.

CDR3 in amino acids: CASSPHNNEKLFF. In DNA form, the CDR3 reads TGTGCCAGCTCACCACATAATAATGAAAAACTGTTTTTT. The rearrangement links TRBV18 to TRBJ1-4, with unresolved D. Per the germline V gene, CDR1 is KGHSH and CDR2 is LQKENI. V lost 1 base and J 4 bases, leaving 4 bases between the germline ends. CDR3 length: 13 amino acids.

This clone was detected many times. The CDR3 reads CASVNSGTGIEAEAFF. CDR3 DNA: TGTGCCAGCGTTAACTCCGGGACAGGGATAGAGGCTGAAGCTTTCTTT. This chain links TRBV2 with TRBJ1-1; TRBD1 aligns across 9 bases. CDR1 and CDR2 (germline): SNHLY, FYNNEI. Trimming cost V 8 bases and J 6 bases; bases outside gene matches: 16. The CDR3 loop spans 16 amino acids.

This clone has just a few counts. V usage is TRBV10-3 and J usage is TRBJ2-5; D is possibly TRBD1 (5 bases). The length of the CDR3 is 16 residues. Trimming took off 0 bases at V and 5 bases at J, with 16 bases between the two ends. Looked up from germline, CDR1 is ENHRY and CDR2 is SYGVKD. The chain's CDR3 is CAISESNRQRKETQYF. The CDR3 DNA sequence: TGTGCCATCAGTGAGTCAAACCGACAGAGGAAGGAGACCCAGTACTTC.

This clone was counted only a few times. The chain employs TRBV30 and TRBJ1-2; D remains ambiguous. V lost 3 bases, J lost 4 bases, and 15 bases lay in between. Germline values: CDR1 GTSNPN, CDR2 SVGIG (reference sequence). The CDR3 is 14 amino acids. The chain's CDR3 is CAWRRPGLLYGYTF. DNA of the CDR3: TGTGCCTGGAGACGTCCCGGACTGCTCTATGGCTACACCTTC.

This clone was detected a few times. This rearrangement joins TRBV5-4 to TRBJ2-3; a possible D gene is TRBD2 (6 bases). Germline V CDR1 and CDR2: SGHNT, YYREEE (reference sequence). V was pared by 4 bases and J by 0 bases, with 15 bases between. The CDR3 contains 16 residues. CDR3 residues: CASSQGGGASTDTQYF. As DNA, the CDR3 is TGTGCCAGCAGCCAAGGAGGCGGGGCAAGCACAGATACGCAGTATTTT. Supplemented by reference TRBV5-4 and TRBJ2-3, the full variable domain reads ETGVTQSPTHLIKTRGQQVTLRCSSQSGHNTVSWYQQALGQGPQFIFQYYREEENGRGNFPPRFSGLQFPNYSSELNVNALELDDSALYLCASSQGGGASTDTQYFGPGTRLTVL.

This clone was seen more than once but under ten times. The CDR3 protein is CASSQRDRDSAYEQYF. DNA of the CDR3: TGTGCCAGCAGCCAACGAGACCGGGACTCTGCCTACGAGCAGTACTTC. The chain couples TRBV7-2 to TRBJ2-7, with a possible D match to TRBD2 (6 bases). This CDR3 spans 16 amino acids. V gave up 5 bases and J gave up 2 bases, with 19 bases separating them. The germline gives CDR1 SGHTA, CDR2 FQGNSA.

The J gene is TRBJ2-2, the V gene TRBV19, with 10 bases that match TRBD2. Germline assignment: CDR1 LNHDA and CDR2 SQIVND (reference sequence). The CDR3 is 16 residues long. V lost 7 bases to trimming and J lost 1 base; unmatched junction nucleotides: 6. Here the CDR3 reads CASKSWTSGNTGELFF. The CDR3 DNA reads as TGTGCCAGTAAATCCTGGACTAGCGGGAACACCGGGGAGCTGTTTTTT.

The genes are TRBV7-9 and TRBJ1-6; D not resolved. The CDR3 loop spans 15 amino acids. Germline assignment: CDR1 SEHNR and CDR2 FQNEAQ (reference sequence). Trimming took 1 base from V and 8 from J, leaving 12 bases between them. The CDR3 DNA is TGTGCCAGCAGCTTAGTCCCCGGGGAGGATTCACCCCTCCACTTT. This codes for CASSLVPGEDSPLHF.

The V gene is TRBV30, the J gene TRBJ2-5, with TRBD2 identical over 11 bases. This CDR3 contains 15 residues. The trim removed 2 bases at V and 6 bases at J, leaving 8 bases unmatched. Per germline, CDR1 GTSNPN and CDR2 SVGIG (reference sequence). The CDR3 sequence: CAWSSNSGRGQTQYF. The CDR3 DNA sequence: TGTGCCTGGAGTAGTAATAGCGGGAGGGGCCAGACCCAGTACTTC.

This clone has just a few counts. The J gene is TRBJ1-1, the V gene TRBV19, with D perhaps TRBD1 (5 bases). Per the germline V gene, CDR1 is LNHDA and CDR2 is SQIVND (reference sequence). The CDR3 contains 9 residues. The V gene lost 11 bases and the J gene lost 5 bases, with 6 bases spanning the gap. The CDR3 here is CAGGTEAFF. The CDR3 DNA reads TGTGCCGGGGGGACTGAAGCTTTCTTT.

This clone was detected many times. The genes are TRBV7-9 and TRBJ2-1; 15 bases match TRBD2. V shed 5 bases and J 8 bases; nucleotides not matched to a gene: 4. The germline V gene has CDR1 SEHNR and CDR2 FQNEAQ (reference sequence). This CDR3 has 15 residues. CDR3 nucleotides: TGTGCCAGCAGCGCTGGACTAGCGGGGGGGCATGAGCAGTTCTTC. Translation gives CASSAGLAGGHEQFF.

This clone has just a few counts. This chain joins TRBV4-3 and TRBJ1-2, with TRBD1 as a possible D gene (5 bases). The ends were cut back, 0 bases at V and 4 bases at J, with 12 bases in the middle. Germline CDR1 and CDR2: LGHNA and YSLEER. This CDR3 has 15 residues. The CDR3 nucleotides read TGCGCCAGCAGCCAAGAACCACGGGGGACCTATGGCTACACCTTC. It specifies CASSQEPRGTYGYTF.

The CDR3 reads CASSLGTALSYNEQFF. The CDR3 DNA reads as TGCGCCAGCAGCTTGGGGACAGCGCTCTCCTACAATGAGCAGTTCTTC. V and J are TRBV5-1 and TRBJ2-1; D may be TRBD1 (6 bases). V shed 0 bases and J shed 0 bases, with 10 bases lying between them. This CDR3 spans 16 amino acids. The germline gives CDR1 SGHRS, CDR2 YFSETQ.

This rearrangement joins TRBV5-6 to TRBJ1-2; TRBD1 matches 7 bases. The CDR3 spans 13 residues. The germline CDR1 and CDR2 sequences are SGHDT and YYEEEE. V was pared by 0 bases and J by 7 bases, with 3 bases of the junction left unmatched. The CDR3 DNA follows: TGTGCCAGCAGCTTGGTAAGGACAGGTGGCTACACCTTC. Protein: CASSLVRTGGYTF.

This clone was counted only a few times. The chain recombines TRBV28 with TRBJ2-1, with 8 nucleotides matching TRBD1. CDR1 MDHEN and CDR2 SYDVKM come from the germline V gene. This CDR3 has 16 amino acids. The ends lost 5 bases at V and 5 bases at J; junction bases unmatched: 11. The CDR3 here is CASSTPDRVVHNEQFF. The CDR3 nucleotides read TGTGCCAGCAGTACACCGGACAGGGTGGTCCACAATGAGCAGTTCTTC.

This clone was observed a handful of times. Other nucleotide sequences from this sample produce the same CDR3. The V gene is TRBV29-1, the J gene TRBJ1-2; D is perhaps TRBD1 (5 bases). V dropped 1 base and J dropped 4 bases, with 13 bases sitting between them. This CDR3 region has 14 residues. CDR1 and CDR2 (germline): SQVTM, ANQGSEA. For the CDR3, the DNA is TGCAGCGTTGAAGGGAGGGGAAGAGGCTATGGCTACACCTTC. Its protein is CSVEGRGRGYGYTF.

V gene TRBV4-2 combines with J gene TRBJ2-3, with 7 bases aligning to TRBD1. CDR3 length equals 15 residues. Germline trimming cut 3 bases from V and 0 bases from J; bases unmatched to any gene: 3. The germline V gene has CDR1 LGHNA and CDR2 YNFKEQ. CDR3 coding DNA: TGTGCCAGCAGCCAGCGACAGGGTAGCACAGATACGCAGTATTTT. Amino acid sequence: CASSQRQGSTDTQYF.

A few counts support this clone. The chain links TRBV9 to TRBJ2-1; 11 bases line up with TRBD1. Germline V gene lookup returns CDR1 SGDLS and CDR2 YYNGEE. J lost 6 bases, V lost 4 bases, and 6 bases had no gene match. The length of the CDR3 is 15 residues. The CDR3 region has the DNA TGTGCCAGCAGCCCCCAAGGGACAGGGGGCAATGAGCAGTTCTTC. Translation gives CASSPQGTGGNEQFF.

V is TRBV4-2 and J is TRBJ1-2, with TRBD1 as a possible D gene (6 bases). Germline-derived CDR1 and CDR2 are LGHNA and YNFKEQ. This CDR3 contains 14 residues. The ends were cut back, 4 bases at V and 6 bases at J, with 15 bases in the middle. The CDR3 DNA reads TGTGCCAGCAGCCCTACAGGGTTTAGTGATGGCTACACCTTC. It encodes CASSPTGFSDGYTF.

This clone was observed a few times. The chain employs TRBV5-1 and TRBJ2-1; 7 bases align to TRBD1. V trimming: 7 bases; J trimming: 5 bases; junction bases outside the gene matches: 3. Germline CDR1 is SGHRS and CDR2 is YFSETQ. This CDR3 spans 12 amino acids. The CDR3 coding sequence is TGCGCCAGCGGGACAGAAAACAATGAGCAGTTCTTC. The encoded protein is CASGTENNEQFF.

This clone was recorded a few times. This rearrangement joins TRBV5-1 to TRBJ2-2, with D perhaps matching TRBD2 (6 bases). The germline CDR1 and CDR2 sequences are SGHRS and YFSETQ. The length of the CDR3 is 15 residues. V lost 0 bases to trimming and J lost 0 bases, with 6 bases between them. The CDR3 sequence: CASSLGLANTGELFF. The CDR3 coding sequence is TGCGCCAGCAGCTTGGGACTAGCGAACACCGGGGAGCTGTTTTTT.

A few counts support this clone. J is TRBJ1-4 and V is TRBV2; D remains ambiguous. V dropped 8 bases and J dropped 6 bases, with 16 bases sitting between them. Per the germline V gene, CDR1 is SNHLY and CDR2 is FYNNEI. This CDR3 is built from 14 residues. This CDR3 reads CASATVSSDEKLFF. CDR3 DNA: TGTGCCAGCGCCACAGTGAGTTCGGATGAAAAACTGTTTTTT.

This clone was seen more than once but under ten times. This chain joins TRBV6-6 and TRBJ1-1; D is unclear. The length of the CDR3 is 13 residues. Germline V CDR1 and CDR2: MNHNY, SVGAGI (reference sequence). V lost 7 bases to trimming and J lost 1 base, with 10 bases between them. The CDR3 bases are TGTGCCAGCATCTTAGATGGGAACACTGAAGCTTTCTTT. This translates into CASILDGNTEAFF.

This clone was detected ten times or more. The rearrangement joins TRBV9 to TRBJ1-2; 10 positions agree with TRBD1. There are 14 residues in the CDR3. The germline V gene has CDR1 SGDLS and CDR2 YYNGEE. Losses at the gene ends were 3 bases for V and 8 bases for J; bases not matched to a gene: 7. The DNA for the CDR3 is TGTGCCAGCAGCGCACGGACAGGGGGAGGAGGCTACACCTTC. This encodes CASSARTGGGGYTF. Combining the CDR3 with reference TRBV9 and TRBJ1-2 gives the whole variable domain DSGVTQTPKHLITATGQRVTLRCSPRSGDLSVYWYQQSLDQGLQFLIQYYNGEERAKGNILERFSAQQFPDLHSELNLSSLELGDSALYFCASSARTGGGGYTFGSGTRLTVV.

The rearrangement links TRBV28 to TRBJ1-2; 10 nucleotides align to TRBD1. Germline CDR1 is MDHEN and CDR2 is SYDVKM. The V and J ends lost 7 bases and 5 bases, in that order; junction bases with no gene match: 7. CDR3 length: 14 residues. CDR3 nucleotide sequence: TGTGCCAGCACCTCTGGACAGGGGGGGTATGGCTACACCTTC. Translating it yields CASTSGQGGYGYTF.

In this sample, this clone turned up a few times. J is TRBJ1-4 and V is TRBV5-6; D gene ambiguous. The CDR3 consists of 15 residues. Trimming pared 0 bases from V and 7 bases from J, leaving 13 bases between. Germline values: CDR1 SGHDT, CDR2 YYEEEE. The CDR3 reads CASSLDLLGGEKLFF. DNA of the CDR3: TGTGCCAGCAGCTTGGACCTTCTAGGAGGTGAAAAACTGTTTTTT.